The 24 T cell receptor beta chains below come from one sample, sequenced in a study of cytomegalovirus exposure and HLA in healthy donors. Some clones are missing from TCRdb's copy, which holds only in-frame ones; the method was immunoSEQ multiplex PCR. The table has some 350,000 clones, approximately 86% seen once. The specimen was PBMCs. These receptors were collected from a woman in her 30s in good health and CMV-seropositive.

The J gene is TRBJ2-1, the V gene TRBV30; 8 bases agree with TRBD2. The CDR3 spans 13 residues. CDR1 GTSNPN and CDR2 SVGIG come from the germline V gene (reference sequence). Trimming cost V 5 bases and J 4 bases; bases outside gene matches: 4. Here the CDR3 reads CAWEAGGYNEQFF. CDR3 DNA: TGTGCCTGGGAGGCGGGGGGATACAATGAGCAGTTCTTC.

The chain couples TRBV4-1 to TRBJ2-2, with D maybe TRBD1 (5 bases). Germline V gives CDR1 MGHRA, CDR2 YSYEKL. Trimming took off 0 bases at V and 1 base at J, with 12 bases between the two ends. CDR3 size: 17 residues. The CDR3 sequence is CASSQDTGRVNTGELFF. DNA of the CDR3: TGCGCCAGCAGCCAAGATACAGGCAGGGTGAACACCGGGGAGCTGTTTTTT.

The chain recombines TRBV5-1 with TRBJ1-6; 9 bases are shared with TRBD1. The V gene end was trimmed by 3 bases and the J gene end by 8 bases; junction bases not matched to a gene: 6. This CDR3 has 15 residues. Per the germline V gene, CDR1 is SGHRS and CDR2 is YFSETQ. The CDR3 reads CASSSTGQGHSPLHF. In DNA, the CDR3 is TGCGCCAGCAGCTCAACGGGACAGGGCCATTCACCCCTCCACTTT.

The V gene is TRBV2, the J gene TRBJ1-5, with TRBD1 as a possible D gene (6 bases). V was clipped by 5 bases and J by 0 bases, with 11 bases between them. The CDR3 sequence is 15 residues long. Germline assignment: CDR1 SNHLY and CDR2 FYNNEI. The CDR3 nucleotides read TGTGCCAGCAGTCAGGGACATCATAGCAATCAGCCCCAGCATTTT. This codes for CASSQGHHSNQPQHF.

This chain joins TRBV28 and TRBJ2-7, with D perhaps TRBD2 (6 bases). V was trimmed by 6 bases and J by 5 bases, leaving 23 bases between them. Germline assignment: CDR1 MDHEN and CDR2 SYDVKM. CDR3 size: 16 residues. This CDR3 reads CASSPVSGGSSNEQYF. The CDR3 DNA reads as TGTGCCAGCAGCCCCGTTTCCGGGGGAAGTTCCAACGAGCAGTACTTC.

The V call is TRBV7-2, the J call TRBJ2-2, with 12 nucleotides matching TRBD2. The CDR3 has 17 residues. V lost 1 base, J lost 6 bases, and 6 bases stayed unmatched. CDR1 and CDR2 from the germline V gene are SGHTA and FQGNSA. The CDR3 sequence is CASSLEGLAGLAGELFF. The DNA of the CDR3 is TGTGCCAGCAGCTTAGAAGGACTAGCGGGGTTGGCCGGGGAGCTGTTTTTT.

This clone was recorded once. J is TRBJ1-2 and V is TRBV9, with D possibly matching TRBD1 (5 bases). There are 12 residues in the CDR3. V lost 7 bases, J lost 7 bases, and 14 bases lay in between. Germline lookup yields CDR1 SGDLS and CDR2 YYNGEE. The CDR3 bases are TGTGCCAGCGAGACAGCCAAACGTGGCTACACCTTC. It yields the protein CASETAKRGYTF.

The CDR3 DNA reads as TGCGCCAGCAGCCATACAGGGGGCGCTTTCTTT. Translated: CASSHTGGAFF. This chain links TRBV4-3 with TRBJ1-1; 9 bases match TRBD1. Germline CDR1 is LGHNA and CDR2 is YSLEER. V dropped 3 bases and J dropped 11; count of bases not matched to a gene: 1. CDR3 length equals 11 residues.

This sequence joins TRBV15 and TRBJ1-2; 9 nucleotides line up with TRBD1. Germline CDR1 reads LNHNV; CDR2 reads YYDKDF (reference sequence). The CDR3 is made up of 20 amino acids. The V gene end was trimmed by 0 bases and the J gene end by 4 bases; junction bases not matched to a gene: 18. Written as DNA, the CDR3 is TGTGCCACCAGCAGAGACCGAACCTTTCCCGGGACAGGGATTGCCTATGGCTACACCTTC. Amino acid sequence: CATSRDRTFPGTGIAYGYTF.

The chain recombines TRBV11-2 with TRBJ2-7; 7 bases agree with TRBD1. The CDR3 is 13 residues long. V trimming: 2 bases; J trimming: 6 bases; junction bases outside the gene matches: 4. Per germline, CDR1 SGHAT and CDR2 FQNNGV. CDR3 sequence reads: CASSLTGTVEQYF. The CDR3 nucleotides read TGTGCCAGCAGCTTAACAGGGACAGTCGAGCAGTACTTC.

V gene TRBV6-5 combines with J gene TRBJ1-1; D gene ambiguous. The ends were cut back, 9 bases at V and 0 bases at J, with 11 bases in the middle. The CDR3 has 13 amino acids. CDR1 is MNHEY and CDR2 is SVGAGI in the germline V gene. This CDR3 is CASSRGLNTEAFF. The CDR3 DNA reads TGTGCCAGTTCTAGAGGATTGAACACTGAAGCTTTCTTT.

This clone appeared a single time. The chain uses TRBV27 and TRBJ2-7, with D possibly being TRBD1 or TRBD2 (5 bases each). The CDR3 is made up of 14 amino acids. Germline V gene sequence: CDR1 MNHEY, CDR2 SMNVEV (reference sequence). V lost 11 bases, J lost 3 bases, and 20 bases lay in between. The CDR3 DNA reads TGTGCCTCGGGTGGTTGGGGGAATTACTACGAGCAGTACTTC. Amino acids: CASGGWGNYYEQYF.

The chain joins TRBV6-4 to TRBJ2-6; no clear D gene. With 2 bases removed from V and 2 bases from J, the gap between germline ends came to 7 bases. This CDR3 has 15 amino acids. The V gene's germline CDR1 is MRHNA and CDR2 SNTAGT. The CDR3 region has the DNA TGTGCCAGCAGTGACGGTGGTACTGGGGCCAACGTCCTGACTTTC. This translates into CASSDGGTGANVLTF.

This clone was found once. This sequence joins TRBV10-3 and TRBJ2-7; 10 bases map to TRBD1. The CDR3 sequence is 12 residues long. J gave up 2 bases and V 10 bases, and 2 bases lay outside the gene matches. The germline CDR1 and CDR2 sequences are ENHRY and SYGVKD. DNA for the CDR3: TGTGCCACCGGACAGGGGGCCTACGAGCAGTACTTC. This sequence encodes CATGQGAYEQYF.

The rearrangement joins TRBV30 to TRBJ1-5; 7 bases are shared with TRBD1. The J segment lost 6 bases and the V segment lost 0 bases, leaving 8 bases of the junction unmatched. Germline values: CDR1 GTSNPN, CDR2 SVGIG (reference sequence). The CDR3 totals 15 residues. The CDR3 coding sequence is TGTGCCTGGAGTGTAAGGGCAGGGGGAAGTCAGCCCCAGCATTTT. This encodes CAWSVRAGGSQPQHF.

The V gene is TRBV7-2, the J gene TRBJ1-1; a possible D gene is TRBD1 (6 bases). V lost 2 bases to trimming and J lost 6 bases, with 13 bases between them. The CDR3 loop spans 14 amino acids. Per germline, CDR1 SGHTA and CDR2 FQGNSA. As DNA, the CDR3 is TGTGCCAGCAGCTTAACAGGGAGGAGCTCTGAAGCTTTCTTT. Translation: CASSLTGRSSEAFF. The full variable domain, with the rest looked up from reference TRBV7-2 and TRBJ1-1, is GAGVSQSPSNKVTEKGKDVELRCDPISGHTALYWYRQSLGQGLEFLIYFQGNSAPDKSGLPSDRFSAERTGGSVSTLTIQRTQQEDSAVYLCASSLTGRSSEAFFGQGTRLTVV.

The CDR3 here is CSAATPEGAPGNTIYF. CDR3 nucleotide sequence: TGCAGCGCAGCAACCCCCGAGGGGGCACCTGGAAACACCATATATTTT. The chain uses TRBV29-1 and TRBJ1-3; the match to TRBD1 covers 7 bases. J was trimmed by 2 bases and V by 7 bases; bases with no gene match: 14. CDR3 length: 16 residues. Germline lookup yields CDR1 SQVTM and CDR2 ANQGSEA.

The chain is built from TRBV28 and TRBJ2-1; 9 nucleotides align to TRBD2. V gave up 5 bases and J gave up 4 bases; unmatched junction bases: 6. CDR1 and CDR2 from the germline V gene are MDHEN and SYDVKM. This CDR3 comprises 15 residues. CDR3 loop: CASSRSGGLYNEQFF. The CDR3 DNA reads TGTGCCAGCAGTCGTAGCGGGGGACTTTACAATGAGCAGTTCTTC.

This chain connects TRBV25-1 to TRBJ2-1; no definite D call. Trimming took off 5 bases at V and 8 bases at J, with 7 bases between the two ends. CDR1 MGHDK and CDR2 SYGVNS come from the germline V gene. This CDR3 region has 11 residues. The CDR3 loop is CASSTSDEQFF. In DNA, the CDR3 is TGTGCCAGCAGTACCAGCGATGAGCAGTTCTTC.

The chain combines TRBV4-1 with TRBJ1-5; a weak D match, TRBD1 (6 bases). This CDR3 has 17 amino acids. Trimming took 4 bases from V and 4 from J, leaving 20 bases between them. Germline V gene data show CDR1 as MGHRA and CDR2 as YSYEKL. CDR3 residues: CASSLTEGGQANQPQHF. The CDR3 region has the DNA TGCGCCAGCAGCCTAACCGAAGGGGGGCAAGCGAATCAGCCCCAGCATTTT.

This chain uses TRBV5-4 with TRBJ2-2; D might be TRBD2 (5 bases). The germline gives CDR1 SGHNT, CDR2 YYREEE (reference sequence). This CDR3 has 14 residues. V was clipped by 4 bases and J by 6 bases, with 13 bases between them. The CDR3 region has the DNA TGTGCCAGCAGCCTGAGGGTGGATCCCGGGGAGCTGTTTTTT. This gives the protein CASSLRVDPGELFF. Filled out from reference TRBV5-4 and TRBJ2-2, the complete variable domain reads ETGVTQSPTHLIKTRGQQVTLRCSSQSGHNTVSWYQQALGQGPQFIFQYYREEENGRGNFPPRFSGLQFPNYSSELNVNALELDDSALYLCASSLRVDPGELFFGEGSRLTVL.

The chain links TRBV15 to TRBJ1-1; D uncertain. The CDR3 has 14 residues. Per germline, CDR1 LNHNV and CDR2 YYDKDF (reference sequence). Trimming removed 8 bases from V and 2 bases from J, with 15 bases in between. The CDR3 sequence is CATVPGRLNTEAFF. The DNA of the CDR3 is TGTGCCACCGTACCGGGAAGACTAAACACTGAAGCTTTCTTT.

The chain links TRBV29-1 to TRBJ2-4, with TRBD1 identical over 9 bases. CDR1 is SQVTM and CDR2 is ANQGSEA in the germline V gene. Trimming removed 6 bases from V and 6 bases from J; junction bases left unmatched: 9. The CDR3 spans 14 residues. CDR3 sequence reads: CSVGRPGQGNIQYF. CDR3 sequence (DNA): TGCAGCGTGGGCCGCCCGGGACAGGGAAACATTCAGTACTTC.

The rearrangement joins TRBV7-6 to TRBJ1-1, with 9 bases identical to TRBD1. The germline V gene encodes CDR1 SGHVS and CDR2 FNYEAQ. The junction had 5 bases not matched to a gene; V was cut back by 5 bases and J by 4 bases. The CDR3 sequence is 14 residues long. CDR3: CASSPGTGTTEAFF. The CDR3 DNA follows: TGTGCCAGCAGCCCCGGGACAGGGACCACTGAAGCTTTCTTT.